This TCR beta chain was identified during a study of CD8+ T cells in alopecia areata. This clone was observed at least ten times. The sequencing template was cDNA reverse transcribed from extracted RNA. Sequenced by immunoSEQ multiplex PCR; TCRdb stores in-frame clones only, minus some. Altogether under 300,000 clones are present, about three fifths being singletons, with the ten largest covering about 0.9%. Treatment specified: oral pan-JAK inhibitor, 5-10 mg twice daily. This receptor was identified in a human donor with alopecia areata. Source: CD4+ T cells sorted from blood, taken at week 52, from a patient treated with tofacitinib.

The CDR3 spells CASRGPQYQETQYF. CDR3 sequence (DNA): TGTGCCAGCAGGGGACCCCAGTACCAAGAGACCCAGTACTTC. The chain has TRBV7-2 and TRBJ2-5; D tentatively fits TRBD1 or TRBD2 (5 bases each). The germline gives CDR1 SGHTA, CDR2 FQGNSA. This CDR3 is 14 amino acids long. V lost 6 bases, J lost 0 bases, and 11 bases lay in between.